These 13 T cell receptor beta chains were sequenced from one sample in a study of Tregs in tolerant kidney transplant recipients. Measured with immunoSEQ multiplex PCR; TCRdb has only the in-frame clones, and not every one. The sample comprises 74,000 or so clones, 91% of which are singletons, and more than 1.5% rests with the top ten. Related graft donors supplied nonmyeloablative bone marrow transplants, and mixed chimerism was transient. This specimen was CD4+ T cells from blood (PBMCs), taken 24 months after the transplant. All receptors come from a human patient who received a combined kidney and bone marrow transplant. The T cells may come from the graft donor.

The chain links TRBV4-3 to TRBJ2-7, with 14 bases fitting TRBD2. Looked up from germline, CDR1 is LGHNA and CDR2 is YSLEER. The CDR3 is 18 amino acids. With 3 bases clipped from V and 2 bases from J, the junction kept 9 bases outside the gene matches. CDR3 DNA sequence: TGCGCCAGCAGCCAGCGACTAGCGGGAGGGCAAAGGGCCTACGAGCAGTACTTC. Its protein is CASSQRLAGGQRAYEQYF.

The table lists this clone with a few counts. V and J are TRBV6-6 and TRBJ1-5; unclear D gene. The CDR3 has 15 residues. V was shortened by 6 bases and J by 9 bases, with 21 bases between the two germline ends. Germline CDR1 MNHNY, CDR2 SVGAGI (reference sequence). The CDR3 loop is CASSPHGVPEAPQHF. CDR3 nucleotide sequence: TGTGCCAGCAGCCCCCACGGGGTCCCCGAGGCGCCCCAGCATTTT.

A single count supports this clone. The chain employs TRBV7-2 and TRBJ1-6, with D maybe TRBD1 (5 bases). This CDR3 region has 15 residues. CDR1 is SGHTA, CDR2 FQGNSA, per germline. Between the trimmed V and J ends, which lost 0 bases and 2 bases, there was a span of 5 bases. CDR3 DNA: TGTGCCAGCAGCTTAGCGGGGCCCTATAATTCACCCCTCCACTTT. Translation gives CASSLAGPYNSPLHF. Variable domain in full (rest from reference TRBV7-2 and TRBJ1-6): GAGVSQSPSNKVTEKGKDVELRCDPISGHTALYWYRQSLGQGLEFLIYFQGNSAPDKSGLPSDRFSAERTGGSVSTLTIQRTQQEDSAVYLCASSLAGPYNSPLHFGNGTRLTVT.

The CDR3, as DNA: TGTGCCAGCTCACCGGTAGGGCTAGCGGGACAAGAGACCCAGTACTTC. Protein: CASSPVGLAGQETQYF. The V call is TRBV18, the J call TRBJ2-5, with TRBD2 matching 9 bases. Germline values: CDR1 KGHSH, CDR2 LQKENI. This CDR3 spans 16 amino acids. V shed 3 bases and J 2 bases; nucleotides not matched to a gene: 7.

The chain is built from TRBV28 and TRBJ1-5; D is undetermined. This CDR3 has 12 amino acids. The V end lost 3 bases, the J end lost 3 bases, and 3 bases lay between the germline ends. The germline gives CDR1 MDHEN, CDR2 SYDVKM. The chain's CDR3 is CASSFNNQPQHF. In DNA, the CDR3 is TGTGCCAGCAGTTTTAACAATCAGCCCCAGCATTTT.

A note on this clone: The sample has other DNA sequences that encode this CDR3 too. The chain couples TRBV5-1 to TRBJ2-2; tentatively, D is TRBD1 (5 bases). CDR3 length: 13 amino acids. From germline, CDR1 is SGHRS and CDR2 YFSETQ. Trimming left V 5 bases short and J 2 bases short, with 7 bases between. This chain's CDR3 is CASRQGNTGELFF. The DNA for the CDR3 is TGCGCCAGCAGGCAGGGTAACACCGGGGAGCTGTTTTTT.

This CDR3 reads CATSISGRGDTGELFF. CDR3 nucleotides: TGTGCCACCAGCATTAGCGGGAGGGGGGACACCGGGGAGCTGTTTTTT. The chain couples TRBV15 to TRBJ2-2; 11 positions match TRBD2. Germline trimming cut 4 bases from V and 3 bases from J; bases unmatched to any gene: 4. Germline V gives CDR1 LNHNV, CDR2 YYDKDF (reference sequence). This CDR3 is built from 16 residues. The full variable domain, with the rest looked up from reference TRBV15 and TRBJ2-2, is DAMVIQNPRYQVTQFGKPVTLSCSQTLNHNVMYWYQQKSSQAPKLLFHYYDKDFNNEADTPDNFQSRRPNTSFCFLDIRSPGLGDTAMYLCATSISGRGDTGELFFGEGSRLTVL.

The rearrangement joins TRBV5-1 to TRBJ1-1; 8 bases fit TRBD1. Trimming removed 2 bases from V and 5 bases from J; junction bases left unmatched: 5. CDR1 SGHRS and CDR2 YFSETQ come from the germline V gene. The CDR3 length is 14 residues. CDR3 nucleotide sequence: TGCGCCAGCAGCTTTATACAGGGGGGTACTGAAGCTTTCTTT. Protein product: CASSFIQGGTEAFF.

The rearrangement uses TRBV2 and TRBJ1-2, with TRBD1 identical over 8 bases. Germline CDR1 is SNHLY and CDR2 is FYNNEI. Trimming cost V 2 bases and J 8 bases; bases outside gene matches: 4. This CDR3 contains 13 residues. The CDR3 sequence is CASSEQGARGYTF. CDR3 bases: TGTGCCAGCAGTGAACAGGGGGCGCGCGGCTACACCTTC.

This clone appeared a few times. The chain joins TRBV6-6 to TRBJ1-5; 9 bases map to TRBD1. Looked up from germline, CDR1 is MNHNY and CDR2 is SVGAGI (reference sequence). The CDR3 extends over 11 amino acids. The trim removed 6 bases at V and 11 bases at J, leaving 2 bases unmatched. The CDR3 loop reads CASRWTGAQHF. The CDR3 DNA sequence: TGTGCCAGCAGATGGACAGGGGCCCAGCATTTT.

The rearrangement links TRBV5-1 to TRBJ1-5; TRBD1 is a possible D gene (6 bases). Germline V CDR1 and CDR2: SGHRS, YFSETQ. The CDR3 has 17 residues. V gave up 0 bases and J gave up 5 bases, with 18 bases separating them. The CDR3 coding sequence is TGCGCCAGCAGCTTGGCCCCCCAGGGGCAGGCCTATCAGCCCCAGCATTTT. Its protein is CASSLAPQGQAYQPQHF.

This clone occurred once. This chain connects TRBV4-3 to TRBJ2-3; 9 bases match TRBD1. Per germline, CDR1 LGHNA and CDR2 YSLEER. The CDR3 spans 17 residues. V trimming: 4 bases; J trimming: 3 bases; junction bases outside the gene matches: 11. In nucleotides, the CDR3 is TGCGCCAGCAGCCCGGACGGACAGGGGAGGGGGACAGATACGCAGTATTTT. This gives the protein CASSPDGQGRGTDTQYF.

J is TRBJ1-5 and V is TRBV7-7; tentative D call: TRBD1 (5 bases). The CDR3 is made up of 13 amino acids. Trimming cost V 5 bases and J 3 bases, with 8 bases left between them. Per germline, CDR1 SSHAT and CDR2 FNYEAQ (reference sequence). As DNA, the CDR3 is TGTGCCAGCAGCGCGGGACCCAATCAGCCCCAGCATTTT. This codes for CASSAGPNQPQHF. The complete variable domain, with remaining parts taken from reference TRBV7-7 and TRBJ1-5, reads GAGVSQSPRYKVTKRGQDVTLRCDPISSHATLYWYQQALGQGPEFLTYFNYEAQPDKSGLPSDRFSAERPEGSISTLTIQRTEQRDSAMYRCASSAGPNQPQHFGDGTRLSIL.